Listed here are 4 T cell receptor beta chains from one sample, sequenced in a study of blood T cell repertoires in COVID-19. Sequenced by immunoSEQ multiplex PCR; TCRdb stores in-frame clones only, minus some. Of about 140,000 clones listed, around 87% are singletons. The sequenced material came from peripheral blood. These receptors originate from a human donor in a cohort sampled during active COVID-19.

The gene calls are TRBV12-3 or TRBV12-4 and TRBJ2-7, with 12 nucleotides matching TRBD2. V shed 9 bases, J shed 6 bases, and the junction held 3 bases outside the gene matches. CDR3 length equals 12 residues. The CDR3 DNA reads as TGTGCCAGTGGACTAGCGGGACTCGAGCAGTACTTC. Protein: CASGLAGLEQYF.

J is TRBJ2-2 and V is TRBV7-3; 11 bases match TRBD1. There are 16 residues in the CDR3. Germline values: CDR1 SGHTA, CDR2 FQGTGA. With V trimmed by 5 bases and J by 4 bases, 6 bases remained unmatched. CDR3 residues: CASSASGTGGTGELFF. CDR3 coding DNA: TGTGCCAGCAGCGCCTCCGGGACAGGGGGCACCGGGGAGCTGTTTTTT.

V usage is TRBV5-1 and J usage is TRBJ2-7; 9 positions agree with TRBD1. Germline CDR1 and CDR2: SGHRS and YFSETQ. V lost 4 bases to trimming and J lost 3 bases; unmatched junction nucleotides: 5. The CDR3 contains 14 residues. The CDR3: CASSTGQGFYEQYF. The CDR3 region has the DNA TGCGCCAGCAGCACGGGACAGGGATTCTACGAGCAGTACTTC. Drawing the rest from reference TRBV5-1 and TRBJ2-7, the complete variable domain is KAGVTQTPRYLIKTRGQQVTLSCSPISGHRSVSWYQQTPGQGLQFLFEYFSETQRNKGNFPGRFSGRQFSNSRSEMNVSTLELGDSALYLCASSTGQGFYEQYFGPGTRLTVT.

This clone was seen only once. The chain carries TRBV4-2 and TRBJ2-3, with 7 bases aligning to TRBD2. The CDR3 consists of 18 residues. Germline CDR1 reads LGHNA; CDR2 reads YNFKEQ. J lost 0 bases, V lost 3 bases, and 12 bases had no gene match. The CDR3 loop is CASSQKGSGTASTDTQYF. CDR3 DNA: TGTGCCAGCAGCCAGAAGGGCAGCGGGACGGCAAGCACAGATACGCAGTATTTT.